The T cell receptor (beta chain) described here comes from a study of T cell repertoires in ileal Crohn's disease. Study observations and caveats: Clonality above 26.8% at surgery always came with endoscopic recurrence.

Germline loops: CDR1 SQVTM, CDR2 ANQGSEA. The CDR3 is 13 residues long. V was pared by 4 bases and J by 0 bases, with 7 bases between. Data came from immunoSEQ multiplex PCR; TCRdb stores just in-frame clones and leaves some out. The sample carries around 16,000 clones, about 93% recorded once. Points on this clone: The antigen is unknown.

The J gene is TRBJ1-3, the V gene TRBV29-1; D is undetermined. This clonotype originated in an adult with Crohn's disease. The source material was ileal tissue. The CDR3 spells CSVGLSSGNTIYF. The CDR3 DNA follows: TGCAGCGTTGGCCTGAGCTCTGGAAACACCATATATTTT.